These 13 T cell receptor beta chains originate from one sample sequenced in a study of Ad26.COV2.S vaccination and SARS-CoV-2 variants. Only in-frame clones appear in the TCRdb table, and some are missing; sequencing was by immunoSEQ multiplex PCR. The sample has 350,000 to 450,000 clones, about 89% seen once. Stated treatment: 15 to 20 received Ad26.COV2.S at low or high dose, single or two shots; about 5 received placebo; per-sample allocation not given. It was on day 63 after the first vaccine or placebo injection that samples were taken. The specimen was peripheral blood, collected in a trial of Ad26.COV2.S vaccine versus placebo. The receptors derive from a person between 18 and 60 years old who received the Ad26.COV2.S COVID-19 vaccine or a placebo.

V is TRBV9 and J is TRBJ2-5; D may be TRBD2 (6 bases). The CDR3 spans 14 residues. With 3 bases removed from V and 2 bases from J, the gap between germline ends came to 11 bases. Germline CDR1 and CDR2: SGDLS and YYNGEE. Here the CDR3 reads CASSATGLQETQYF. As DNA, the CDR3 is TGTGCCAGCAGCGCCACGGGACTTCAAGAGACCCAGTACTTC.

This clone was seen a few times. The chain combines TRBV19 with TRBJ2-5; TRBD1 matches at 8 bases. The length of the CDR3 is 14 residues. The junction had 7 bases not matched to a gene; V was cut back by 5 bases and J by 5 bases. Germline-derived CDR1 and CDR2 are LNHDA and SQIVND (reference sequence). The CDR3 protein is CASSSQGDRETQYF. Here the CDR3 DNA reads TGTGCCAGTAGTTCACAGGGGGATCGGGAGACCCAGTACTTC.

V usage is TRBV30 and J usage is TRBJ2-1; 8 bases are a match to TRBD2. This CDR3 contains 15 residues. Trimming took 3 bases from V and 4 from J; bases not matched to a gene: 8. Per the germline V gene, CDR1 is GTSNPN and CDR2 is SVGIG (reference sequence). CDR3 nucleotides: TGTGCCTGGAGCTCACGGGGACTAGTTTACAATGAGCAGTTCTTC. Translating gives CAWSSRGLVYNEQFF. Using reference TRBV30 and TRBJ2-1 for the parts outside the CDR3, the full variable domain is SQTIHQWPATLVQPVGSPLSLECTVEGTSNPNLYWYRQAAGRGLQLLFYSVGIGQISSEVPQNLSASRPQDRQFILSSKKLLLSDSGFYLCAWSSRGLVYNEQFFGPGTRLTVL.

This clone was seen a single time. V gene TRBV5-1 combines with J gene TRBJ1-1; 9 nucleotides match TRBD1. This CDR3 contains 14 residues. Germline V CDR1 and CDR2: SGHRS, YFSETQ. V lost 0 bases, J lost 7 bases, and 4 bases stayed unmatched. The CDR3 DNA is TGCGCCAGCAGCTTGGTGGGACAGGGAAGTGAAGCTTTCTTT. Translating gives CASSLVGQGSEAFF.

The V call is TRBV5-4, the J call TRBJ2-1; D unresolved. Trimming shortened V by 1 base and J by 5 bases, and 7 bases separated the two germline ends. The CDR3 extends over 13 amino acids. Germline CDR1 SGHNT, CDR2 YYREEE (reference sequence). CDR3 residues: CASSLSLNNEQFF. The DNA for the CDR3 is TGTGCCAGCAGCTTGTCCCTAAACAATGAGCAGTTCTTC. The variable domain in full, completed from reference TRBV5-4 and TRBJ2-1, reads ETGVTQSPTHLIKTRGQQVTLRCSSQSGHNTVSWYQQALGQGPQFIFQYYREEENGRGNFPPRFSGLQFPNYSSELNVNALELDDSALYLCASSLSLNNEQFFGPGTRLTVL.

The chain joins TRBV6-1 to TRBJ2-1; 9 nucleotides line up with TRBD2. Trimming cost V 4 bases and J 1 base; bases outside gene matches: 5. The CDR3 consists of 16 residues. The germline V gene has CDR1 MNHNS and CDR2 SASEGT. The CDR3, as DNA: TGTGCCAGCAGTGCTCTAGCGGGATCATCCTACAATGAGCAGTTCTTC. It translates to CASSALAGSSYNEQFF.

This chain joins TRBV3-1 (or the pseudogene TRBV3-2) and TRBJ2-2; 7 bases are shared with TRBD2. This CDR3 region has 16 residues. J was trimmed by 6 bases and V by 1 base; bases with no gene match: 8. Germline V gene sequence: CDR1 LGHDT, CDR2 YNNKEL (reference sequence). In DNA, the CDR3 is TGTGCCAGCAGCCAAGGAGACGCGGGAGTTTCCGGGGAGCTGTTTTTT. Protein: CASSQGDAGVSGELFF.

The rearrangement joins TRBV28 to TRBJ2-7; D unresolved. The length of the CDR3 is 15 residues. CDR1 is MDHEN and CDR2 is SYDVKM in the germline V gene. V was cut by 2 bases and J by 0 bases, with 11 bases left in between. CDR3 amino acids: CASSLMALSSYEQYF. The CDR3 nucleotides are TGTGCCAGCAGTTTAATGGCCCTAAGCTCCTACGAGCAGTACTTC.

This chain connects TRBV10-3 to TRBJ2-1; 9 bases are a match to TRBD2. V shed 4 bases and J 6 bases; nucleotides not matched to a gene: 13. Germline V gene data show CDR1 as ENHRY and CDR2 as SYGVKD. The CDR3 runs to 17 residues. The CDR3 protein is CAISGASLAGSPNEQFF. CDR3 sequence (DNA): TGTGCCATCAGTGGGGCCTCTCTAGCGGGATCCCCCAATGAGCAGTTCTTC.

The V call is TRBV15, the J call TRBJ1-4; D perhaps matches TRBD1 (6 bases). CDR1 is LNHNV, CDR2 YYDKDF, per germline (reference sequence). CDR3 size: 16 residues. V was trimmed by 1 base and J by 8 bases, leaving 17 bases between them. The CDR3 DNA is TGTGCCACCAGCAGAGGAGGGGGTAACCGAGGAGAAAAACTGTTTTTT. Translation: CATSRGGGNRGEKLFF.

V usage is TRBV2 and J usage is TRBJ2-5; no definite D call. Trimming removed 5 bases at V and 2 bases at J, with 9 bases between. Germline V gene data show CDR1 as SNHLY and CDR2 as FYNNEI. There are 13 residues in the CDR3. In nucleotides, the CDR3 is TGTGCCAGCAGTAATAGCAATCAAGAGACCCAGTACTTC. Encoded protein: CASSNSNQETQYF.

This chain uses TRBV7-2 with TRBJ2-5; D unclear. The CDR3 covers 12 residues. CDR1 and CDR2 from the germline V gene are SGHTA and FQGNSA. Trimming removed 0 bases at V and 5 bases at J, with 4 bases between. The CDR3 sequence: CASSLASETQYF. The CDR3 DNA follows: TGTGCCAGCAGCTTAGCGAGCGAGACCCAGTACTTC.

This chain links TRBV5-1 with TRBJ2-3, with D tentatively TRBD2 (6 bases). V was cut by 4 bases and J by 0 bases, with 21 bases left in between. CDR1 and CDR2 (germline): SGHRS, YFSETQ. This CDR3 is built from 18 residues. The CDR3 reads CASSAAFASATSTDTQYF. CDR3 DNA sequence: TGCGCCAGCAGCGCCGCGTTTGCTAGCGCCACTAGCACAGATACGCAGTATTTT.